The subject of this entry is one T cell receptor (beta chain). The target antigen is unknown. At a deep level, the assay was run. Data came from immunoSEQ multiplex PCR; TCRdb stores just in-frame clones and leaves some out. The sample includes under 600,000 clones, 95% to 98% of them seen just once. CDR1 is SGHTA and CDR2 is FQGNSA in the germline V gene. After removal of 5 bases from V and 7 bases from J, the junction contained 9 bases not matched to a gene. The CDR3 covers 14 residues. Negatively enriched CD4+ T cells were divided by CD45RA into naive and memory. The data belong to a study of shared clonotypes between healthy human individuals. Overall study results and limits: In general, naive subsets displayed greater estimated richness than memory subsets did.

The clonotype originates from a woman aged 25 to 39 in good health. The sequenced sample consisted of naive CD4+ T cells sorted from blood. Subset reported: CD45RA+ positively selected. The rearrangement uses TRBV7-2 and TRBJ1-1; 8 bases fit TRBD1. CDR3: CASSPQGGFLEAFF. As DNA, the CDR3 is TGTGCCAGCAGCCCACAGGGGGGTTTTCTTGAAGCTTTCTTT.